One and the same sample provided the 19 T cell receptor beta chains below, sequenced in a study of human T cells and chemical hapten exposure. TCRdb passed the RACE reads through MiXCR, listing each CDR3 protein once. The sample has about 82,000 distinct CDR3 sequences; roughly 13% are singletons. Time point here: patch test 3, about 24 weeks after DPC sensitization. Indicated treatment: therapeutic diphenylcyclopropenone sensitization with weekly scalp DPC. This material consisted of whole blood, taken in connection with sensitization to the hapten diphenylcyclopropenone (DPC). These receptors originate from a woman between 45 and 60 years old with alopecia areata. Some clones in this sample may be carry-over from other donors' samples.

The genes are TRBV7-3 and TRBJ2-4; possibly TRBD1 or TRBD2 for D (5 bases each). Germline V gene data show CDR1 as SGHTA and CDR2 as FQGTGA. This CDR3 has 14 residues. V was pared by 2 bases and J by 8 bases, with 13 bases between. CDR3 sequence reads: CASSLGGRLDIQYF. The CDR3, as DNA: TGTGCCAGCAGCTTAGGGGGTAGATTAGACATTCAGTACTTC. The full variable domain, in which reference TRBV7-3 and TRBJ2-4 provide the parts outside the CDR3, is GAGVSQTPSNKVTEKGKYVELRCDPISGHTALYWYRQSLGQGPEFLIYFQGTGAADDSGLPNDRFFAVRPEGSVSTLKIQRTERGDSAVYLCASSLGGRLDIQYFGAGTRLSVL.

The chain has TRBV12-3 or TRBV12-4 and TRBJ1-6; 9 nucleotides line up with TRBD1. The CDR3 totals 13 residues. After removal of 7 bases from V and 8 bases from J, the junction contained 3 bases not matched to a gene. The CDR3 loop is CASTWDRDSPLHF. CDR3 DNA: TGTGCCAGCACCTGGGACAGGGATTCACCCCTCCACTTT.

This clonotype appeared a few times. CDR3 amino acids: CASSFRSGHLLSTDTQYF. As DNA, the CDR3 is TGTGCCAGCAGTTTCAGGAGTGGGCACCTCCTTAGCACAGATACGCAGTATTTT. The chain combines TRBV12-3 or TRBV12-4 with TRBJ2-3; unclear D gene. Trimming stripped 3 bases from V and 0 bases from J, with 19 bases between. The CDR3 totals 18 residues.

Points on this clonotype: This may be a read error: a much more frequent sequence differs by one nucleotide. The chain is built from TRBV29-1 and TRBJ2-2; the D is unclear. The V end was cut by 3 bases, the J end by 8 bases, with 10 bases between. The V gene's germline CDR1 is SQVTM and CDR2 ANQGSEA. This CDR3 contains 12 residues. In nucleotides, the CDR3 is TGCAGCGTTGATGTCCCCCCGGGGGAGCTGTTTTTT. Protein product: CSVDVPPGELFF.

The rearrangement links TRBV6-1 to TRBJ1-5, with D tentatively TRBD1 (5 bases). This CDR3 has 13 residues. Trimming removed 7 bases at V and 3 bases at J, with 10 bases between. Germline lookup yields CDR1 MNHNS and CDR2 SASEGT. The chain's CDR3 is CASNSRDNQPQHF. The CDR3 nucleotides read TGTGCCAGCAATTCCAGGGACAATCAGCCCCAGCATTTT.

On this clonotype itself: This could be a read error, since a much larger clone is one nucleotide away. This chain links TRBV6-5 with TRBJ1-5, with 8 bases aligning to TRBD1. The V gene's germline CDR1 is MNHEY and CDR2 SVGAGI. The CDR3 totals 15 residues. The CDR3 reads CTSSSDRGLTQPQHF. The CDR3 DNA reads TGTACCAGCAGCTCTGACAGGGGACTTACACAGCCCCAGCATTTT.

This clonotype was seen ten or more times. The CDR3 bases are TGTGCCAACTCGGACAGGTCGGATACGCAGTATTTT. Its protein is CANSDRSDTQYF. The genes are TRBV6-1 and TRBJ2-3; 7 positions agree with TRBD1. The trim removed 10 bases at V and 6 bases at J, leaving 7 bases unmatched. Germline loops: CDR1 MNHNS, CDR2 SASEGT. The CDR3 is 12 amino acids.

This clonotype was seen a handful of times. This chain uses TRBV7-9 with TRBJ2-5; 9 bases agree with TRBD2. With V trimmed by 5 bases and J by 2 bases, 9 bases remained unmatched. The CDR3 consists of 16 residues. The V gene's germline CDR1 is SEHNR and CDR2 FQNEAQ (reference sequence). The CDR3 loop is CASSKTPLAGQETQYF. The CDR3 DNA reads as TGTGCCAGCAGCAAAACCCCTCTAGCGGGGCAAGAGACCCAGTACTTC.

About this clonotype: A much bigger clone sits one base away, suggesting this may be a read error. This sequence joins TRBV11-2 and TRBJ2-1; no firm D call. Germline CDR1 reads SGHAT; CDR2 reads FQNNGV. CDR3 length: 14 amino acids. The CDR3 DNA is TGTGCCAGCAGCCTGTCTGGCTCCTGCAATGAGCAGTTCTTC. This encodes CASSLSGSCNEQFF.

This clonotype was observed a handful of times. The CDR3 coding sequence is TGTGCCAGCAGCCCCGGGACCTTGAACACTGAAGCTTTCTTT. This translates into CASSPGTLNTEAFF. The chain has TRBV11-2 and TRBJ1-1; possibly TRBD1 for D (5 bases). CDR3 length equals 14 residues. V shed 5 bases and J shed 0 bases, with 10 bases lying between them. In germline, CDR1 is SGHAT, CDR2 FQNNGV.

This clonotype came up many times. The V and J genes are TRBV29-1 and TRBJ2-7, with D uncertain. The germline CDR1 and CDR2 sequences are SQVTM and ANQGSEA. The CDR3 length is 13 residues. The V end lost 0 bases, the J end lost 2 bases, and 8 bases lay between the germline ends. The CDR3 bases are TGCAGCGTTGAAGAGGGAACACCCTACGAGCAGTACTTC. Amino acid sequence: CSVEEGTPYEQYF.

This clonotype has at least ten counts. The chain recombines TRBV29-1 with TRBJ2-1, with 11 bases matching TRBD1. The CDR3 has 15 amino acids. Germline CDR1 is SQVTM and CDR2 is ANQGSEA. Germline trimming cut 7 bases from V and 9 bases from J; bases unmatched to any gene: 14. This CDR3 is CSARARDRGLVEQFF. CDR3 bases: TGCAGCGCCAGGGCCCGGGACAGGGGGTTGGTTGAGCAGTTCTTC.

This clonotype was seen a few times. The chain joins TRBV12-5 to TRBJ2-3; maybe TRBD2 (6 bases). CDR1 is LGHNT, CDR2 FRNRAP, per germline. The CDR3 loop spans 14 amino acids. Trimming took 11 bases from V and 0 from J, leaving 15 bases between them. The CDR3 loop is CAQSRDWSTDTQYF. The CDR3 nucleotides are TGTGCTCAATCCCGGGACTGGAGCACAGATACGCAGTATTTT.

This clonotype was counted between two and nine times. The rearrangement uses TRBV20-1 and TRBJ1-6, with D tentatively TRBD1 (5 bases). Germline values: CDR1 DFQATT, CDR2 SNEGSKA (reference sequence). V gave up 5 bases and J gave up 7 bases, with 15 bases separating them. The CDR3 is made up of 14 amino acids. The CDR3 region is CSASRDLRNSPLHF. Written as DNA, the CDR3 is TGCAGTGCTTCGAGGGACCTGAGGAATTCACCCCTCCACTTT.

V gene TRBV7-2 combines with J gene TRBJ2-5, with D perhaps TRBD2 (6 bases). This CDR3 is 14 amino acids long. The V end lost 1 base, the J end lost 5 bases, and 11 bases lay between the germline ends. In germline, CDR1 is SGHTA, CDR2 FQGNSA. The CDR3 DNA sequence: TGTGCCAGCAGCTTAGGCGGGATGGCGGAGACCCAGTACTTC. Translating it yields CASSLGGMAETQYF.

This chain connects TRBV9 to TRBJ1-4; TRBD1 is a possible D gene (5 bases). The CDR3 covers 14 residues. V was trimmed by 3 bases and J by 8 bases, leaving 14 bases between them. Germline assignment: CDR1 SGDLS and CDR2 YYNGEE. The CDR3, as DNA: TGTGCCAGCAGCGGGGGCCTACCGGGAGAAAAACTGTTTTTT. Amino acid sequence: CASSGGLPGEKLFF.

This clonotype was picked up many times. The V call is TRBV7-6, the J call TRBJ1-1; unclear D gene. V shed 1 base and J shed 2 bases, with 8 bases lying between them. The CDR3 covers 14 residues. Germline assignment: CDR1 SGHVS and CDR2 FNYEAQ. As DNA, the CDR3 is TGTGCCAGCAGCTTAGGGCCAACCAACACTGAAGCTTTCTTT. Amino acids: CASSLGPTNTEAFF. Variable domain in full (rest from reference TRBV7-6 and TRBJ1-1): GAGVSQSPRYKVTKRGQDVALRCDPISGHVSLYWYRQALGQGPEFLTYFNYEAQQDKSGLPNDRFSAERPEGSISTLTIQRTEQRDSAMYRCASSLGPTNTEAFFGQGTRLTVV.

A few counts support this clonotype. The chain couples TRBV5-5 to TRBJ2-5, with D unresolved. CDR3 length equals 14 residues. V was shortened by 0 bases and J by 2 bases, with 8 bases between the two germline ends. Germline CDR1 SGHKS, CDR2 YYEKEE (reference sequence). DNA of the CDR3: TGTGCCAGCAGCTTGGACTGGGGACAAGAGACCCAGTACTTC. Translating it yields CASSLDWGQETQYF. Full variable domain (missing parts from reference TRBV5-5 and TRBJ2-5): DAGVTQSPTHLIKTRGQQVTLRCSPISGHKSVSWYQQVLGQGPQFIFQYYEKEERGRGNFPDRFSARQFPNYSSELNVNALLLGDSALYLCASSLDWGQETQYFGPGTRLLVL.

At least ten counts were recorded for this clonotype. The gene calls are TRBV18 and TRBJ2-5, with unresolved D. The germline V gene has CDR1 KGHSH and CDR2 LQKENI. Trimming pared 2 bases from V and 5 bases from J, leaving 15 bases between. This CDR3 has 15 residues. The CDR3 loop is CASSPTARPVETQYF. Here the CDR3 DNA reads TGTGCCAGCTCACCAACCGCCCGTCCTGTGGAGACCCAGTACTTC.